Listed below are T cell receptor beta chains from one sample, sequenced in a study of T cells in Graves' hyperthyroidism and ophthalmopathy. TCRdb reprocessed the multiplex PCR reads via MiXCR and lists one record per CDR3 protein. The data contain about 420,000 distinct CDR3 sequences, about 13% of them singletons. Sequencing used blood. The receptors were sampled from a woman younger than 30 with Graves' hyperthyroidism. The CDR3 runs from the conserved cysteine through the conserved F or W. Fields, in order: clone size, D gene, V gene, J gene, CDR3 protein, CDR3 DNA. D genes are given only for firm matches. Part of the rows lack a size; the others show once, few, many or a class for expanded clones.

size: few; D: NA; V: TRBV10-3; J: TRBJ2-3; CDR3: CAIRAGRTSTDTQYF; DNA: TGTGCCATCAGGGCGGGACGAACCTCCACAGATACGCAGTATTTT
size: many; D: NA; V: TRBV3-1; J: TRBJ2-7; CDR3: CASSQGWQGDEQYF; DNA: TGTGCCAGCAGCCAAGGTTGGCAGGGAGACGAGCAGTACTTC
size: many; D: NA; V: TRBV20-1; J: TRBJ1-1; CDR3: CSARDLGYTEAFF; DNA: TGCAGTGCTAGAGATCTGGGGTACACTGAAGCTTTCTTT
size: many; D: NA; V: TRBV7-2; J: TRBJ2-7; CDR3: CASSPRGRNSYEQYF; DNA: TGTGCCAGCAGCCCCCGGGGCAGGAACTCCTACGAGCAGTACTTC
size: few; D: TRBD1; V: TRBV5-1; J: TRBJ2-7; CDR3: CASSLWGTGASYEQYF; DNA: TGCGCCAGCAGCTTATGGGGGACAGGGGCCTCCTACGAGCAGTACTTC
size: many; D: TRBD1; V: TRBV18; J: TRBJ1-2; CDR3: CASSKGAEGYTF; DNA: TGTGCCAGCTCAAAGGGGGCGGAGGGCTACACCTTC
size: many; D: TRBD1; V: TRBV19; J: TRBJ2-2; CDR3: CASKSRPGQGFGGELFF; DNA: TGTGCCAGTAAGAGTCGGCCGGGACAGGGGTTTGGCGGGGAGCTGTTTTTT
size: many; D: NA; V: TRBV12-3/TRBV12-4; J: TRBJ1-1; CDR3: CASSPDKGTEAFF; DNA: TGTGCCAGCAGCCCCGACAAGGGTACTGAAGCTTTCTTT
size: many; D: NA; V: TRBV6-6; J: TRBJ1-2; CDR3: CASSYLGEDGYTF; DNA: TGTGCCAGCAGTTACTTAGGGGAGGATGGCTACACCTTC
size: NA; D: NA; V: TRBV9; J: TRBJ2-7; CDR3: CASSGGAGGDEQYF; DNA: TGTGCCAGCAGTGGGGGGGCAGGGGGCGACGAGCAGTACTTC
size: few; D: TRBD2; V: TRBV4-1; J: TRBJ2-7; CDR3: CASSHPGGGTYEQYF; DNA: TGCGCCAGCAGCCACCCCGGGGGGGGGACCTACGAGCAGTACTTC
size: many; D: NA; V: TRBV12-3/TRBV12-4; J: TRBJ1-6; CDR3: CASSLQGNSPLHF; DNA: TGTGCCAGCAGTCTACAGGGAAATTCACCCCTCCACTTT
size: NA; D: NA; V: TRBV25-1; J: TRBJ2-2; CDR3: CASRRETGELFF; DNA: TGTGCCAGCAGGAGAGAAACCGGGGAGCTGTTTTTT
size: many; D: TRBD2; V: TRBV11-2; J: TRBJ2-3; CDR3: CASSQRNGRVDTQYF; DNA: TGTGCCAGCAGCCAACGAAACGGGAGGGTAGATACGCAGTATTTT
size: many; D: TRBD2; V: TRBV11-2; J: TRBJ2-4; CDR3: CASSLVLAGAAKNIQYF; DNA: TGTGCCAGCAGCTTAGTCCTGGCGGGAGCGGCCAAAAACATTCAGTACTTC
size: many; D: TRBD2; V: TRBV27; J: TRBJ2-6; CDR3: CASSPLGLASSGANVLTF; DNA: TGTGCCAGCAGCCCTCTGGGACTAGCATCGTCTGGGGCCAACGTCCTGACTTTC
size: many; D: NA; V: TRBV29-1; J: TRBJ2-4; CDR3: CSVTSPLAKNIQYF; DNA: TGCAGCGTTACAAGCCCGCTAGCCAAAAACATTCAGTACTTC
size: many; D: TRBD2; V: TRBV6-1; J: TRBJ2-5; CDR3: CASSEAGQAGGETQYF; DNA: TGTGCCAGCAGTGAAGCGGGGCAGGCGGGAGGGGAGACCCAGTACTTC
size: NA; D: NA; V: TRBV9; J: TRBJ1-4; CDR3: CASSQRGTTNEKLFF; DNA: TGTGCCAGCAGCCAGCGTGGCACAACTAATGAAAAACTGTTTTTT
size: many; D: NA; V: TRBV10-3; J: TRBJ2-7; CDR3: CAISRKGESAVYEQYF; DNA: TGTGCCATCAGTCGAAAAGGGGAGTCAGCGGTCTACGAGCAGTACTTC
size: many; D: NA; V: TRBV5-1; J: TRBJ2-3; CDR3: CASSPAGPDTQYF; DNA: TGCGCCAGCAGCCCCGCGGGCCCAGATACGCAGTATTTT
size: many; D: TRBD2; V: TRBV7-2; J: TRBJ2-5; CDR3: CASSRLATSGQQETQYF; DNA: TGTGCCAGCAGCAGGCTCGCGACTAGCGGGCAACAAGAGACCCAGTACTTC
size: NA; D: NA; V: TRBV27; J: TRBJ2-7; CDR3: CASSLSERYEQYF; DNA: TGTGCCAGCAGTTTATCGGAACGGTACGAGCAGTACTTC
size: NA; D: NA; V: TRBV28; J: TRBJ2-7; CDR3: CASSLIGLGSLEQYF; DNA: TGTGCCAGCAGTTTAATTGGCCTCGGTTCCCTCGAGCAGTACTTC
size: few; D: NA; V: TRBV7-2; J: TRBJ1-4; CDR3: CASSLGRAGRGSGKLFF; DNA: TGTGCCAGCAGCTTAGGGCGGGCAGGGCGTGGGTCAGGAAAACTGTTTTTT
size: many; D: NA; V: TRBV12-3/TRBV12-4; J: TRBJ1-2; CDR3: CASSLLGDYGYTF; DNA: TGTGCCAGCAGTTTACTGGGGGACTATGGCTACACCTTC
size: NA; D: TRBD1; V: TRBV6-1; J: TRBJ1-5; CDR3: CASSLDRGRNNQPQHF; DNA: TGTGCCAGCAGTTTAGACAGGGGGCGGAACAATCAGCCCCAGCATTTT
size: many; D: TRBD2; V: TRBV20-1; J: TRBJ2-7; CDR3: CSARDPTKSSGVSYEQYF; DNA: TGCAGTGCTAGGGATCCCACTAAGTCTAGCGGGGTATCCTACGAGCAGTACTTC
size: many; D: NA; V: TRBV9; J: TRBJ1-2; CDR3: CASSVGTADSYGYTF; DNA: TGTGCCAGCAGCGTCGGGACGGCGGACTCCTATGGCTACACCTTC
size: many; D: NA; V: TRBV6-1; J: TRBJ2-7; CDR3: CASSEAPERTYEQYF; DNA: TGTGCCAGCAGTGAAGCGCCGGAGCGGACCTACGAGCAGTACTTC
size: NA; D: TRBD1; V: TRBV19; J: TRBJ1-4; CDR3: CASSSPTGDVEKLFF; DNA: TGTGCCAGTAGTTCCCCGACAGGGGATGTTGAAAAACTGTTTTTT
size: many; D: NA; V: TRBV3-1; J: TRBJ2-1; CDR3: CASSQPASYNEQFF; DNA: TGTGCCAGCAGCCAGCCCGCCTCCTACAATGAGCAGTTCTTC
size: many; D: TRBD2; V: TRBV12-3/TRBV12-4; J: TRBJ2-1; CDR3: CASSHTSGPPENEQFF; DNA: TGTGCCAGCAGTCACACTAGCGGGCCACCGGAGAATGAGCAGTTCTTC
size: many; D: NA; V: TRBV7-9; J: TRBJ2-7; CDR3: CASSLVAAVAALGEQYF; DNA: TGTGCCAGCAGCTTAGTAGCTGCGGTAGCGGCGCTAGGGGAGCAGTACTTC
size: few; D: NA; V: TRBV13; J: TRBJ1-2; CDR3: CASRTRGTYGYTF; DNA: TGTGCCAGCAGAACCAGGGGCACCTATGGCTACACCTTC
size: NA; D: NA; V: TRBV28; J: TRBJ2-1; CDR3: CASRDRSSSYNEQFF; DNA: TGTGCCAGCAGAGATAGGAGCTCCTCCTACAATGAGCAGTTCTTC
size: few; D: NA; V: TRBV25-1; J: TRBJ1-4; CDR3: CASSEFGNRANEKLFF; DNA: TGTGCCAGCAGTGAGTTTGGGAACAGGGCTAATGAAAAACTGTTTTTT
size: NA; D: NA; V: TRBV6-1; J: TRBJ2-7; CDR3: CASRDPYEQYF; DNA: TGTGCCAGCAGGGACCCGTACGAGCAGTACTTC